The source of this TCR beta chain is a study of CD8 T cells in Susac syndrome. Germline CDR1 is MNHEY and CDR2 is SMNVEV (reference sequence). The V and J ends lost 6 bases and 0 bases respectively, with 24 bases between them. The CDR3 length is 19 residues. It was with random hexamers that about 0.45 to 1 ug RNA was reverse transcribed. TCRdb re-derived calls from the immunoSEQ multiplex PCR reads in MiXCR, one entry per CDR3 protein. The top ten clones hold around 0.21% of a sample with roughly 150,000 distinct CDR3 sequences, roughly 94% of them seen once. Sequenced material: CD8+ T cells from PBMCs. This clonotype was obtained from a human donor with multiple sclerosis. The rearrangement joins TRBV27 to TRBJ1-5; D might be TRBD1 (5 bases). CDR3 sequence: CASSPRGDGRLYSNQPQHF. Written as DNA, the CDR3 is TGTGCCAGCAGCCCGCGAGGGGACGGCAGATTGTATAGCAATCAGCCCCAGCATTTT.